The present T cell receptor beta chain was sequenced within a study of Graves' ophthalmopathy and Graves' hyperthyroidism. Background on the study: Absence of ophthalmopathy within 18 months of follow-up defined stable hyperthyroidism.

The length of the CDR3 is 13 residues. Germline loops: CDR1 SEHNR, CDR2 FQNEAQ (reference sequence). V shed 5 bases and J shed 1 base, with 8 bases lying between them. Study-level findings and limits: The model forecast ophthalmopathy progression, reaching 60% to 71% sensitivity and 72.22% specificity. Most clonotypes expanded in thyroid above 0.001 frequency were present in blood too.

This clonotype was recorded a few times. What it binds is not known. The authors amplified TCR beta CDR3 regions from RNA transcripts. RT-PCR was first run with HTBI primers, then multiplex PCR in a second round. TCRdb passed the multiplex PCR reads through MiXCR, listing each CDR3 protein once. The sample has approximately 540,000 distinct CDR3 sequences, 35% to 45% seen once. The sequenced sample was peripheral blood or thyroid tissue (not recorded which). The receptor's source is an adult man with Graves' hyperthyroidism. The gene calls are TRBV7-9 and TRBJ1-1; D unclear. The CDR3 spells CASSVEENTEAFF. In DNA, the CDR3 is TGTGCCAGCAGCGTCGAGGAGAACACTGAAGCTTTCTTT. Full variable domain (remainder filled in from reference TRBV7-9 and TRBJ1-1): DTGVSQNPRHKITKRGQNVTFRCDPISEHNRLYWYRQTLGQGPEFLTYFQNEAQLEKSRLLSDRFSAERPKGSFSTLEIQRTEQGDSAMYLCASSVEENTEAFFGQGTRLTVV.